This T cell receptor beta chain comes out of a study of blood T cell repertoires in COVID-19. As for the study in general: Whether acute or convalescent, the COVID-19 samples came from the United States, Italy and Spain. PBMCs, B-cell-depleted T cells, or T cells provided the cDNA or gDNA that made up the material.

Method: immunoSEQ multiplex PCR; TCRdb's copy keeps in-frame clones and lacks some. Of roughly 380,000 clones in the sample, around 87% are singletons; the top ten hold 1.3%. Sequenced input: PBMCs or T cells enriched from blood (not recorded which). This TCR was sampled from a man aged 25 to 40 who had recovered from COVID-19.

The CDR3 DNA is TGTGCCAGCAGTTACCGGCAGGGCCCCTACGAGCAGTACTTC. It encodes CASSYRQGPYEQYF. V gene TRBV6-2 or TRBV6-3 combines with J gene TRBJ2-7, with a possible D match to TRBD1 (5 bases). Germline CDR1 reads MNHEY; CDR2 reads SVGEGT. V was clipped by 2 bases and J by 2 bases, with 10 bases between them. The CDR3 contains 14 residues.